Below, one TCR beta chain is given with its context. No antigen is known for it. Cell sorting via CD45RO/CCR7/CD25/CD127/CD95/CD27 was performed to obtain CD4+ naive, central memory, regulatory and stem cell-like memory cells. The sample is drawn from a study of beta chain features in type 1 diabetes. Study summary: Sorted cells from all samples, numbering about 99,000,000, were examined.

Expressed TCRB transcripts were sequenced, since all the RNA that had been isolated was reverse transcribed. About 3.9 million reads on average were seen across naive, central memory and regulatory T cell samples. Profiling relied on immunoSEQ multiplex PCR, and the TCRdb table lists in-frame clones only, not all of them. Among about 120,000 clones, about a sixth were seen once, and the ten largest hold over 2%. Deletions cut 4 bases from V and 0 bases from J, with 6 bases between. CDR3 length: 13 residues. CDR1 is GTSNPN, CDR2 SVGIG, per germline (reference sequence). Study findings and constraints: Type 1 diabetes patients had TCRB CDR3s that were shorter (moderately but significantly so) in all four CD4+ subsets. Patients' naive, central memory and regulatory TCRB repertoires appeared more alike than those of healthy donors.

The sample taken for sequencing was central memory CD4+ T cells from blood. This clonotype was obtained from a man under 40 with type 1 diabetes. V usage is TRBV30 and J usage is TRBJ1-4; D remains unclear. The CDR3 loop reads CAWTGATNEKLFF. The CDR3 DNA reads TGTGCCTGGACGGGTGCAACTAATGAAAAACTGTTTTTT.